These 16 T cell receptor beta chains came from one sample sequenced in a study of beta chain features in type 1 diabetes. Study-wide results and caveats: In every one of the four CD4+ subsets, TCRB CDR3s were moderately but significantly shorter in Type 1 diabetes patients.

These receptors lack a known antigen. Investigators reverse transcribed all isolated RNA, so they sequenced expressed TCRB transcripts. TCRdb's table, derived via immunoSEQ multiplex PCR, lists solely in-frame clones and lacks some. The top ten clones hold roughly 0.6% of a sample with more than 300,000 clones, around 10% of them seen once. Sequenced input: central memory CD4+ T cells from blood. The receptors come from a young man with type 1 diabetes.

This clone came up many times. The J gene is TRBJ2-2, the V gene TRBV7-2; possible D gene TRBD2, 5 bases. The CDR3 runs to 13 residues. Germline assignment: CDR1 SGHTA and CDR2 FQGNSA. Trimming took 9 bases from V and 9 from J, leaving 17 bases between them. Here the CDR3 reads CARYSRSGRELFF. The CDR3 DNA reads TGTGCCAGATACAGTCGGAGCGGAAGGGAGCTGTTTTTT.

V gene TRBV28 combines with J gene TRBJ1-1; no definite D call. The germline CDR1 and CDR2 sequences are MDHEN and SYDVKM. The CDR3 is 15 amino acids. V was cut by 6 bases and J by 5 bases, with 19 bases left in between. The CDR3 nucleotides read TGTGCCAGCAGCCACCGCCCCCCACAAGGGACTGAAGCTTTCTTT. It is translated as CASSHRPPQGTEAFF. The full variable domain, its missing parts supplied by reference TRBV28 and TRBJ1-1, is DVKVTQSSRYLVKRTGEKVFLECVQDMDHENMFWYRQDPGLGLRLIYFSYDVKMKEKGDIPEGYSVSREKKERFSLILESASTNQTSMYLCASSHRPPQGTEAFFGQGTRLTVV.

The chain carries TRBV7-2 and TRBJ2-6; D ambiguous. Trimming stripped 4 bases from V and 0 bases from J, with 10 bases between. The CDR3 extends over 16 amino acids. The germline V gene encodes CDR1 SGHTA and CDR2 FQGNSA. CDR3 region: CASSSSLGSGANVLTF. The DNA for the CDR3 is TGTGCCAGCAGCTCCTCTCTGGGCTCTGGGGCCAACGTCCTGACTTTC.

This rearrangement joins TRBV7-3 to TRBJ2-6; weak D call: TRBD1 (6 bases). CDR1 and CDR2 from the germline V gene are SGHTA and FQGTGA. Deletions cut 2 bases from V and 2 bases from J, with 22 bases between. The CDR3 totals 20 residues. The CDR3 is CASSLAGTNKLKAGANVLTF. CDR3 nucleotide sequence: TGTGCCAGCAGCTTAGCCGGGACAAACAAGCTAAAGGCTGGGGCCAACGTCCTGACTTTC.

The chain uses TRBV11-2 and TRBJ2-1; tentatively, D is TRBD1 or TRBD2 (5 bases each). This CDR3 has 11 residues. Germline CDR1 reads SGHAT; CDR2 reads FQNNGV. The CDR3 loop is CATGRHNEQFF. The DNA of the CDR3 is TGTGCTACGGGACGACACAATGAGCAGTTCTTC.

The rearrangement uses TRBV11-3 and TRBJ2-5; perhaps TRBD1 as D (6 bases). The CDR3 has 13 amino acids. V was cut by 3 bases and J by 6 bases, with 11 bases left in between. Germline lookup yields CDR1 SGHNT and CDR2 YENEEA. CDR3 residues: CASSFSGAKTQYF. The CDR3 region has the DNA TGTGCCAGCAGCTTCTCAGGGGCGAAGACCCAGTACTTC.

DNA for the CDR3: TGTGCCAGCAGCTCGCCATGGGGACAGGGGAGCTCCTACGAGCAGTACTTC. It yields the protein CASSSPWGQGSSYEQYF. This rearrangement joins TRBV9 to TRBJ2-7, with TRBD1 matching over 10 bases. There are 17 residues in the CDR3. Looked up from germline, CDR1 is SGDLS and CDR2 is YYNGEE. With V trimmed by 4 bases and J by 0 bases, 10 bases remained unmatched.

This clone was seen at least ten times. This chain connects TRBV6-6 to TRBJ2-6, with D uncertain. Deletions cut 6 bases from V and 0 bases from J, with 9 bases between. The CDR3 loop spans 15 amino acids. The germline gives CDR1 MNHNY, CDR2 SVGAGI (reference sequence). The chain's CDR3 is CASSHTVSGANVLTF. The CDR3 DNA follows: TGTGCCAGCAGCCATACAGTCTCTGGGGCCAACGTCCTGACTTTC.

The chain recombines TRBV7-2 with TRBJ2-1, with a weak D call TRBD1 (6 bases). In germline, CDR1 is SGHTA, CDR2 FQGNSA. The CDR3 has 12 amino acids. With 2 bases removed from V and 8 bases from J, the gap between germline ends came to 7 bases. The CDR3 loop is CASSLTGYEQFF. The DNA of the CDR3 is TGTGCCAGCAGCTTAACAGGGTATGAGCAGTTCTTC.

This clone was observed a few times. CDR3 amino acids: CASSQQDSPWDTQYF. Written as DNA, the CDR3 is TGTGCCAGCAGCCAACAAGACAGCCCCTGGGATACGCAGTATTTT. This chain connects TRBV7-3 to TRBJ2-3, with D perhaps TRBD1 (5 bases). This CDR3 has 15 residues. V was trimmed by 5 bases and J by 6 bases, leaving 18 bases between them. Germline CDR1 SGHTA, CDR2 FQGTGA.

V gene TRBV6-6 combines with J gene TRBJ2-1; 7 bases are shared with TRBD2. CDR3 length: 14 residues. Germline CDR1 is MNHNY and CDR2 is SVGAGI (reference sequence). V shed 5 bases, J shed 6 bases, and the junction held 7 bases outside the gene matches. The CDR3 nucleotides read TGTGCCAGCAGTCCTGGACTAGGAGGCAATGAGCAGTTCTTC. This translates into CASSPGLGGNEQFF.

This clone was detected a few times. The rearrangement links TRBV6-5 to TRBJ2-3; D not resolved. The V gene lost 2 bases and the J gene lost 0 bases, with 9 bases spanning the gap. This CDR3 is built from 15 residues. In germline, CDR1 is MNHEY, CDR2 SVGAGI. In DNA form, the CDR3 reads TGTGCCAGCAGTTACCAGCAGGCTAGCACAGATACGCAGTATTTT. Encoded protein: CASSYQQASTDTQYF.

The chain joins TRBV30 to TRBJ2-3; 10 bases agree with TRBD2. The CDR3 is 16 amino acids. Germline V gives CDR1 GTSNPN, CDR2 SVGIG (reference sequence). The V gene end was trimmed by 1 base and the J gene end by 1 base; junction bases not matched to a gene: 5. CDR3 loop: CAWSGPGLAGTDTQYF. The CDR3 bases are TGTGCCTGGAGTGGCCCAGGACTAGCGGGCACAGATACGCAGTATTTT. Drawing the rest from reference TRBV30 and TRBJ2-3, the complete variable domain is SQTIHQWPATLVQPVGSPLSLECTVEGTSNPNLYWYRQAAGRGLQLLFYSVGIGQISSEVPQNLSASRPQDRQFILSSKKLLLSDSGFYLCAWSGPGLAGTDTQYFGPGTRLTVL.

Ten or more counts support this clone. The chain recombines TRBV15 with TRBJ2-3, with a weak D call TRBD1 (5 bases). The CDR3 extends over 14 amino acids. In germline, CDR1 is LNHNV, CDR2 YYDKDF (reference sequence). V was clipped by 6 bases and J by 5 bases, with 15 bases between them. The CDR3 sequence is CATRRGLDRDTQYF. CDR3 sequence (DNA): TGTGCCACCAGAAGGGGTCTCGACAGAGATACGCAGTATTTT.

This clone was seen more than once but under ten times. This sequence joins TRBV28 and TRBJ1-2; unclear D gene. The CDR3 covers 18 residues. Trimming removed 3 bases at V and 2 bases at J, with 22 bases between. Germline V CDR1 and CDR2: MDHEN, SYDVKM. The CDR3 is CASSLDQGSDSGNYGYTF. The CDR3 nucleotides read TGTGCCAGCAGTTTGGATCAAGGTTCGGATTCGGGGAACTATGGCTACACCTTC.

This clone was observed a handful of times. The genes are TRBV29-1 and TRBJ2-7; TRBD1 matches 8 bases. J lost 4 bases, V lost 4 bases, and 0 bases had no gene match. This CDR3 is built from 11 residues. The germline V gene encodes CDR1 SQVTM and CDR2 ANQGSEA. The CDR3, as DNA: TGCAGCGTTGGGACAGGGTACGAGCAGTACTTC. Translating gives CSVGTGYEQYF.